The 15 T cell receptor beta chains listed next were all sequenced from one sample in a study of shared clonotypes between healthy human individuals. This table comes from immunoSEQ multiplex PCR, and its TCRdb copy is limited to in-frame clones, with some not included. The table lists over a million clones, around 95% of them singletons. Sample: naive CD4+ T cells sorted from blood. Noted subset: CD45RA+ positively selected. Receptor source: a man aged 30 to 45 in good health.

A note on this clone: The identical CDR3 is also encoded by other nucleotide sequences in the sample. This chain connects TRBV15 to TRBJ2-7; the D gene could be TRBD1 or TRBD2 (6 bases each). Germline V gene sequence: CDR1 LNHNV, CDR2 YYDKDF (reference sequence). V was clipped by 5 bases and J by 0 bases, with 11 bases between them. The CDR3 totals 14 residues. The CDR3: CATSSKGGSYEQYF. The CDR3 DNA sequence: TGTGCCACCAGCTCAAAGGGGGGCTCCTACGAGCAGTACTTC. Using reference TRBV15 and TRBJ2-7 for the parts outside the CDR3, the full variable domain is DAMVIQNPRYQVTQFGKPVTLSCSQTLNHNVMYWYQQKSSQAPKLLFHYYDKDFNNEADTPDNFQSRRPNTSFCFLDIRSPGLGDTAMYLCATSSKGGSYEQYFGPGTRLTVT.

The chain recombines TRBV2 with TRBJ1-5; no reliable D call. Trimming removed 3 bases at V and 4 bases at J, with 10 bases between. Germline V gene data show CDR1 as SNHLY and CDR2 as FYNNEI. CDR3 size: 14 residues. CDR3 protein: CASSDNGRNQPQHF. In nucleotides, the CDR3 is TGTGCCAGCAGTGATAATGGTCGGAATCAGCCCCAGCATTTT.

The genes are TRBV18 and TRBJ2-7; 7 nucleotides align to TRBD1. Germline V gives CDR1 KGHSH, CDR2 LQKENI. Trimming cost V 6 bases and J 2 bases; bases outside gene matches: 10. This CDR3 has 15 amino acids. The CDR3: CASSQQRQGTYEQYF. As DNA, the CDR3 is TGTGCCAGCTCGCAGCAAAGACAGGGAACCTACGAGCAGTACTTC.

This chain connects TRBV7-3 to TRBJ2-2; D unresolved. The V end lost 2 bases, the J end lost 4 bases, and 5 bases lay between the germline ends. The germline gives CDR1 SGHTA, CDR2 FQGTGA. CDR3 size: 13 residues. The CDR3 sequence: CASSLWGTGELFF. CDR3 DNA: TGTGCCAGCAGCTTATGGGGCACCGGGGAGCTGTTTTTT.

The chain joins TRBV7-2 to TRBJ2-7, with TRBD2 matching over 10 bases. In germline, CDR1 is SGHTA, CDR2 FQGNSA. Trimming removed 1 base from V and 5 bases from J; junction bases left unmatched: 11. The CDR3 consists of 17 residues. The CDR3: CASSLGSPSGSFNEQYF. The CDR3 DNA sequence: TGTGCCAGCAGCTTAGGGTCCCCTAGCGGGAGTTTCAACGAGCAGTACTTC.

The V gene is TRBV19, the J gene TRBJ2-7; D uncertain. Germline V lookup: CDR1 LNHDA, CDR2 SQIVND (reference sequence). The CDR3 consists of 16 residues. The V end lost 2 bases, the J end lost 3 bases, and 17 bases lay between the germline ends. The CDR3 here is CASSISASGNYYEQYF. The CDR3 DNA reads as TGTGCCAGTAGTATAAGCGCTAGTGGTAATTACTACGAGCAGTACTTC.

The chain has TRBV19 and TRBJ2-1; maybe TRBD2 (6 bases). Germline V lookup: CDR1 LNHDA, CDR2 SQIVND (reference sequence). The CDR3 has 17 amino acids. Between the trimmed V and J ends, which lost 7 bases and 4 bases, there was a span of 23 bases. CDR3 nucleotides: TGTGCCAGTACTGCCCTCGGGTCGGGAGTAGGTTACAATGAGCAGTTCTTC. As protein: CASTALGSGVGYNEQFF. Full variable domain (remainder filled in from reference TRBV19 and TRBJ2-1): DGGITQSPKYLFRKEGQNVTLSCEQNLNHDAMYWYRQDPGQGLRLIYYSQIVNDFQKGDIAEGYSVSREKKESFPLTVTSAQKNPTAFYLCASTALGSGVGYNEQFFGPGTRLTVL.

The chain uses TRBV5-1 and TRBJ2-1; 9 nucleotides match TRBD1. Germline V gives CDR1 SGHRS, CDR2 YFSETQ. Trimming removed 2 bases from V and 7 bases from J; junction bases left unmatched: 4. This CDR3 is built from 14 residues. Here the CDR3 reads CASSFGTGSNEQFF. For the CDR3, the DNA is TGCGCCAGCAGCTTCGGGACAGGGAGTAATGAGCAGTTCTTC.

The chain is built from TRBV5-1 and TRBJ2-3; unclear D gene. Trimming cost V 0 bases and J 0 bases, with 11 bases left between them. CDR3 size: 16 residues. Germline CDR1 is SGHRS and CDR2 is YFSETQ. The CDR3 sequence: CASSLVPDRSTDTQYF. The CDR3, as DNA: TGCGCCAGCAGCTTGGTACCGGACCGAAGCACAGATACGCAGTATTTT.

The chain uses TRBV7-8 and TRBJ2-7, with TRBD2 as a possible D gene (7 bases). Trimming pared 0 bases from V and 4 bases from J, leaving 16 bases between. The V gene's germline CDR1 is SGHVS and CDR2 FQNEAQ. The CDR3 has 16 amino acids. The CDR3 spells CASSLAGAGRGYEQYF. The CDR3 nucleotides read TGTGCCAGCAGCTTAGCAGGGGCAGGGAGGGGGTACGAGCAGTACTTC.

Concerning this clone itself: Other nucleotide sequences from this sample produce the same CDR3. J is TRBJ2-1 and V is TRBV9, with D possibly matching TRBD2 (6 bases). CDR3 length: 16 amino acids. V gave up 0 bases and J gave up 6 bases, with 16 bases separating them. Looked up from germline, CDR1 is SGDLS and CDR2 is YYNGEE. CDR3 sequence: CASSVAGTGSGNEQFF. The CDR3 coding sequence is TGTGCCAGCAGCGTAGCCGGGACTGGATCAGGCAATGAGCAGTTCTTC. Full variable domain (remainder filled in from reference TRBV9 and TRBJ2-1): DSGVTQTPKHLITATGQRVTLRCSPRSGDLSVYWYQQSLDQGLQFLIQYYNGEERAKGNILERFSAQQFPDLHSELNLSSLELGDSALYFCASSVAGTGSGNEQFFGPGTRLTVL.

The rearrangement links TRBV5-8 to TRBJ1-5; 7 bases are shared with TRBD1. This CDR3 has 13 residues. Trimming cost V 4 bases and J 5 bases; bases outside gene matches: 3. Germline V gene sequence: CDR1 SGHTS, CDR2 YDEGEE. The CDR3 loop reads CASSDRAHQPQHF. CDR3 in DNA: TGTGCCAGCAGCGACAGGGCCCATCAGCCCCAGCATTTT.

The gene calls are TRBV9 and TRBJ2-5, with 7 bases lining up with TRBD1. The germline V gene has CDR1 SGDLS and CDR2 YYNGEE. The CDR3 spans 15 residues. V was pared by 0 bases and J by 6 bases, with 8 bases of the junction left unmatched. CDR3 bases: TGTGCCAGCAGCGTAGACAAGGGGGCCGGACAGACCCAGTACTTC. Its protein is CASSVDKGAGQTQYF. Based on the CDR3 plus reference TRBV9 and TRBJ2-5, the full variable domain is DSGVTQTPKHLITATGQRVTLRCSPRSGDLSVYWYQQSLDQGLQFLIQYYNGEERAKGNILERFSAQQFPDLHSELNLSSLELGDSALYFCASSVDKGAGQTQYFGPGTRLLVL.

This sequence joins TRBV7-3 and TRBJ2-2; possible D gene TRBD1, 6 bases. The CDR3 is 14 amino acids. Per the germline V gene, CDR1 is SGHTA and CDR2 is FQGTGA. With 7 bases removed from V and 6 bases from J, the gap between germline ends came to 15 bases. CDR3 in DNA: TGTGCCAGCAAGGGGGACCGACTCTCCGGGGAGCTGTTTTTT. Translated: CASKGDRLSGELFF. The whole variable domain, filled in from reference TRBV7-3 and TRBJ2-2, reads GAGVSQTPSNKVTEKGKYVELRCDPISGHTALYWYRQSLGQGPEFLIYFQGTGAADDSGLPNDRFFAVRPEGSVSTLKIQRTERGDSAVYLCASKGDRLSGELFFGEGSRLTVL.

This clone came up a few times. The rearrangement uses TRBV6-5 and TRBJ1-5; weak D call: TRBD1 (5 bases). The ends were cut back, 5 bases at V and 4 bases at J, with 12 bases in the middle. Germline V gives CDR1 MNHEY, CDR2 SVGAGI. CDR3 length: 14 residues. In DNA form, the CDR3 reads TGTGCCAGCAGTCTCCGAGAGGGGAATCAGCCCCAGCATTTT. Encoded protein: CASSLREGNQPQHF.